This T cell receptor beta chain was identified during a study of regulatory T cells in long-lasting Graves disease. A remark on this clonotype: Its antigen remains unidentified.

Time point specified: persistent/refractory GD, antithyroid drugs over 5 years with positive TRAb. Following extraction of RNA from PBMCs, that RNA was used to make the TCR library. Per American Thyroid Association guidelines, Graves' disease was diagnosed. Library construction for TCR beta used iRepertoire HTBI primers and Arm-PCR of CDR3 regions. One entry per CDR3 protein, called by TCRdb with MiXCR from the multiplex PCR reads. Of about 460,000 distinct CDR3 sequences listed, 20% to 25% were seen once; the top ten hold about 12%. V was clipped by 7 bases and J by 3 bases, with 10 bases between them. CDR3 size: 13 residues. The germline CDR1 and CDR2 sequences are SGHTA and FQGNSA. Study conclusions and caveats: Exclusively peripheral blood, rather than thyroid tissue, was studied. Less diverse TCR repertoires were seen in persistent Graves' patients than in newly diagnosed ones.

This TCR came from a female donor with Graves disease. The sample in question was peripheral blood mononuclear cells (PBMCs), obtained when the disease was refractory, from a patient treated with antithyroid drugs. The chain couples TRBV7-2 to TRBJ1-5, with a tentative D call TRBD1 (5 bases). The CDR3 DNA sequence: TGTGCCAGCACCGTGACAGTCAATCAGCCCCAGCATTTT. This gives the protein CASTVTVNQPQHF.